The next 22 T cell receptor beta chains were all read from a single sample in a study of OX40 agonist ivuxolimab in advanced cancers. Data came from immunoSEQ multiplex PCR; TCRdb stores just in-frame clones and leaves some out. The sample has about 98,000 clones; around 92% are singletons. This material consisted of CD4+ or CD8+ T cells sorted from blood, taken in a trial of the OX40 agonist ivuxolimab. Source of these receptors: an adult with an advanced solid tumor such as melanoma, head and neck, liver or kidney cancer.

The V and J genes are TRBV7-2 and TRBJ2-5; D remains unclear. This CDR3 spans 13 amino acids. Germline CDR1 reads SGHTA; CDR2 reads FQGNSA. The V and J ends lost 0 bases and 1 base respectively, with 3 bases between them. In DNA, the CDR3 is TGTGCCAGCAGCTTAGCGGTCCAAGAGACCCAGTACTTC. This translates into CASSLAVQETQYF.

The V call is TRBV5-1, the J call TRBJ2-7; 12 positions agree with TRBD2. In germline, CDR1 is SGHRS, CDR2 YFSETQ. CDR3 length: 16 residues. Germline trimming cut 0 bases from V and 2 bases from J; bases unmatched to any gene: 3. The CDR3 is CASSLGLAGAPYEQYV. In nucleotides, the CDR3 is TGCGCCAGCAGCTTGGGACTAGCGGGAGCCCCCTACGAGCAGTACGTC.

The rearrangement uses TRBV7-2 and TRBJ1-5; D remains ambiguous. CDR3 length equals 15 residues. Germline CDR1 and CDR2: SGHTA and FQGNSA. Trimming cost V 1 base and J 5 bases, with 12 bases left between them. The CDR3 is CASSLGMGGDQPQHF. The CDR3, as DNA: TGTGCCAGCAGCTTAGGAATGGGAGGTGATCAGCCCCAGCATTTT.

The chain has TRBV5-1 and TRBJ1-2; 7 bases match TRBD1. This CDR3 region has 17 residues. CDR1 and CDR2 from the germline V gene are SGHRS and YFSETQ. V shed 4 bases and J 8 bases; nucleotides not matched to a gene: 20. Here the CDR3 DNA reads TGCGCCAGCAGCCCGAGCTATTGGGAGACAGGGCGAGGAGGCTACACCTTC. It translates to CASSPSYWETGRGGYTF. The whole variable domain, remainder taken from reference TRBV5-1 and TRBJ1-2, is KAGVTQTPRYLIKTRGQQVTLSCSPISGHRSVSWYQQTPGQGLQFLFEYFSETQRNKGNFPGRFSGRQFSNSRSEMNVSTLELGDSALYLCASSPSYWETGRGGYTFGSGTRLTVV.

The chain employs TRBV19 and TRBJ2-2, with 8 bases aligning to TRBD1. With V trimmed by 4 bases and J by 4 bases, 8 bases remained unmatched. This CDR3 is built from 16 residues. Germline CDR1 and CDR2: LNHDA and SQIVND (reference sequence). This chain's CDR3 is CASSNPGQGSTGELFF. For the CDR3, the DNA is TGTGCCAGTAGTAACCCCGGACAGGGAAGCACCGGGGAGCTGTTTTTT.

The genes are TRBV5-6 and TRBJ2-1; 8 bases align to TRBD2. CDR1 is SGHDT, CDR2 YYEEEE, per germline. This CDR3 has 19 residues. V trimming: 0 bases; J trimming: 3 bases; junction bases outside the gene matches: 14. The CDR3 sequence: CASSLDKRVLAAGYNEQFF. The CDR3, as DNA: TGTGCCAGCAGCTTGGACAAAAGAGTACTAGCGGCTGGCTACAATGAGCAGTTCTTC.

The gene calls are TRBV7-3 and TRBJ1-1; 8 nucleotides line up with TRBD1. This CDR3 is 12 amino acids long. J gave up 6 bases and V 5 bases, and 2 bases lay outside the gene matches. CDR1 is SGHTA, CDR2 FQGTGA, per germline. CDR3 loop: CASSDRGAEAFF. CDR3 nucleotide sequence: TGTGCCAGCAGCGACAGGGGCGCTGAAGCTTTCTTT.

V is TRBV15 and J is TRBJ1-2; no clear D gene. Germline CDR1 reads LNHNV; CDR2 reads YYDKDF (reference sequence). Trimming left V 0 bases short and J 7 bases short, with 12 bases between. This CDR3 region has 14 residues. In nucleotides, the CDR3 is TGTGCCACCAGCAGAGATAGGGTCCCAAGTGGCTACACCTTC. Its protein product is CATSRDRVPSGYTF.

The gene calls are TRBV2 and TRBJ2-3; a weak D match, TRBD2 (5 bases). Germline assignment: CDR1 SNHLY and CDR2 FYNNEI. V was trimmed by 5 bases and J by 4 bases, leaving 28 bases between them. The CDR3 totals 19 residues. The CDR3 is CASSHLLILLEASPDTQYF. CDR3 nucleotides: TGTGCCAGCAGTCATTTATTAATACTACTAGAGGCCTCCCCAGATACGCAGTATTTT. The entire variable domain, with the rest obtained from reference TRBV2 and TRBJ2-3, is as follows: EPEVTQTPSHQVTQMGQEVILRCVPISNHLYFYWYRQILGQKVEFLVSFYNNEISEKSEIFDDQFSVERPDGSNFTLKIRSTKLEDSAMYFCASSHLLILLEASPDTQYFGPGTRLTVL.

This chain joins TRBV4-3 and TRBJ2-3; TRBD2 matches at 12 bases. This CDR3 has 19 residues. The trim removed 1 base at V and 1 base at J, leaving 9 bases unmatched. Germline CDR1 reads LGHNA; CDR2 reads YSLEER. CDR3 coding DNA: TGCGCCAGCAGCCAAGGTTGGGCTAGCGGGAGGGTCCGCACAGATACGCAGTATTTT. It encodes CASSQGWASGRVRTDTQYF.

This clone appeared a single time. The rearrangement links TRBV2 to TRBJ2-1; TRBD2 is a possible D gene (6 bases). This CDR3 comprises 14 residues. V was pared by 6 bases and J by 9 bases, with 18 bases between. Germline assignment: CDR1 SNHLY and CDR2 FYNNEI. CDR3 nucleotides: TGTGCCAGCAGACCGGGACTGAGATACGGTGAGCAGTTCTTC. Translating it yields CASRPGLRYGEQFF. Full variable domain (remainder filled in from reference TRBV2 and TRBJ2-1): EPEVTQTPSHQVTQMGQEVILRCVPISNHLYFYWYRQILGQKVEFLVSFYNNEISEKSEIFDDQFSVERPDGSNFTLKIRSTKLEDSAMYFCASRPGLRYGEQFFGPGTRLTVL.

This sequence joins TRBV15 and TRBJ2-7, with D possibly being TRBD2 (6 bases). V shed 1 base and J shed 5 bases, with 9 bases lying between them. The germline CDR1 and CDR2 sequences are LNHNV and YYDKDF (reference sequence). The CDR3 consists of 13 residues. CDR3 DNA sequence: TGTGCCACCAGCAGAGCGGGAGCCGACGAGCAGTACGTC. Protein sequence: CATSRAGADEQYV.

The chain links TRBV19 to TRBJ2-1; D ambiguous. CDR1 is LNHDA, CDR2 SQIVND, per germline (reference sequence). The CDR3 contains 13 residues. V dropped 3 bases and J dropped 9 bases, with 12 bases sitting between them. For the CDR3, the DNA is TGTGCCAGTAGTATTGGGCAGGCCAGTGAGCAGTTCTTC. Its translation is CASSIGQASEQFF.

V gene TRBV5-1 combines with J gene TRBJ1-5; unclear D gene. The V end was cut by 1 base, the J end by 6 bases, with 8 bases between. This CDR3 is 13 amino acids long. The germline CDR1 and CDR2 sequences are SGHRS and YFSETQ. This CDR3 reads CASSLLGIQPQHF. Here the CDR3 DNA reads TGCGCCAGCAGCTTGTTAGGGATTCAGCCCCAGCATTTT.

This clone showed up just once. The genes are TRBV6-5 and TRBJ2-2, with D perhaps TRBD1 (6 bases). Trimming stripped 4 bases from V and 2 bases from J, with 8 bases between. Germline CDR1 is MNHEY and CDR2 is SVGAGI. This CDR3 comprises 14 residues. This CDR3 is CASSSQGNTGELFF. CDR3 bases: TGTGCCAGCAGTTCACAGGGTAACACCGGGGAGCTGTTTTTT.

The CDR3 DNA follows: TGTGCCAGCAGTACACTGAACTATGGCTACACCTTC. It is translated as CASSTLNYGYTF. The V call is TRBV28, the J call TRBJ1-2; no reliable D call. This CDR3 has 12 residues. The V gene's germline CDR1 is MDHEN and CDR2 SYDVKM. The ends were cut back, 5 bases at V and 2 bases at J, with 6 bases in the middle.

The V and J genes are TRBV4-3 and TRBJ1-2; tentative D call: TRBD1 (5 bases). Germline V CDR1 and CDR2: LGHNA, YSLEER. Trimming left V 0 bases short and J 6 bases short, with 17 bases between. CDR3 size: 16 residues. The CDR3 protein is CASSQDQEGTGDGYTF. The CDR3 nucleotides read TGCGCCAGCAGCCAAGATCAGGAGGGGACGGGCGATGGCTACACCTTC.

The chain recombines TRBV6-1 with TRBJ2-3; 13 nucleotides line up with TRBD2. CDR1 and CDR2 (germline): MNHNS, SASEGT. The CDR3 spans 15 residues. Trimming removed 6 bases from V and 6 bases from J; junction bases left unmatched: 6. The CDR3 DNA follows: TGTGCCAGCAGCAAAGGACTAGCGGGGGTTGATACGCAGTATTTT. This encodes CASSKGLAGVDTQYF.

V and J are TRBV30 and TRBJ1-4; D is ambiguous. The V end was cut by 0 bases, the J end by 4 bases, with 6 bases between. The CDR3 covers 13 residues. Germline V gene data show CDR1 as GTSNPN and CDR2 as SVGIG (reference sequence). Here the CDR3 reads CAWSVYSNEKLFF. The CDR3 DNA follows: TGTGCCTGGAGTGTATACAGTAATGAAAAACTGTTTTTT.

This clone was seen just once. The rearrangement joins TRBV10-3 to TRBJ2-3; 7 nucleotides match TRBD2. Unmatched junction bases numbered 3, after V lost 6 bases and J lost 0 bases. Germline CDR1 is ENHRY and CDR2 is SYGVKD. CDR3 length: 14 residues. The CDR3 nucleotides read TGTGCCATCAGCTCTAGCGGTAGCACAGATACGCAGTATTTT. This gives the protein CAISSSGSTDTQYF.

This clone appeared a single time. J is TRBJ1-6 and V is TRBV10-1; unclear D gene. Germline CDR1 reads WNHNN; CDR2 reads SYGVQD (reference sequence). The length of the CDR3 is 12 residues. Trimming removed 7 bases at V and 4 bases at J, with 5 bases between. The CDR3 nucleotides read TGCGCCAGCACCACTTATAATTCACCCCTCCACTTT. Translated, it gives CASTTYNSPLHF.

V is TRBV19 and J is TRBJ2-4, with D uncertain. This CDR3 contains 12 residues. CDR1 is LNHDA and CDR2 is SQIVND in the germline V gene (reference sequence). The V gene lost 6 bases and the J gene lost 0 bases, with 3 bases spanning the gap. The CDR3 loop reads CASSAAKNIQYF. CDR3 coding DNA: TGTGCCAGTAGCGCAGCCAAAAACATTCAGTACTTC.